This TCR beta chain was obtained from a study of shared clonotypes between healthy human individuals. Study summary: Aged between 18 and 49, the donors were two women and a few men.

This clone appeared a single time. CDR3 size: 14 residues. With 5 bases clipped from V and 7 bases from J, the junction kept 8 bases outside the gene matches. Germline V gives CDR1 SGHTA, CDR2 FQGNSA. Each donor was a Caucasian adult residing in Nashville, Tennessee. CD45RA+ naive and CD45RA-negative memory subsets were separated from CD4+ cells. TCRdb's copy holds only in-frame clones and misses some; the assay was immunoSEQ multiplex PCR. The table has roughly 2,300,000 clones, around 90% seen once. The clonotype originates from a man in his late teens or twenties in good health. Some clones in this sample may be carry-over from other donors' samples. Sequencing used naive CD4+ T cells from PBMCs. Subset noted: CD45RA+ positively selected. The J gene is TRBJ2-7, the V gene TRBV7-2, with 10 nucleotides matching TRBD1. As DNA, the CDR3 is TGTGCCAGCAGCACGGGACAGGGGATAACTGAGCAGTACTTC. This gives the protein CASSTGQGITEQYF.